This TCR beta chain comes out of a study of blood T cell repertoires in COVID-19. Study in general: The United States, Italy and Spain supplied acute and convalescent COVID-19 samples.

Concerning this clone itself: At the DNA level, this CDR3 is encoded by other sequences in the same sample as well.

Enrollees, about 18 to 100 years old, lived in 24 US areas. Trimming removed 2 bases at V and 1 base at J, with 12 bases between. The CDR3 has 16 residues. The germline gives CDR1 MDHEN, CDR2 SYDVKM. Authors' analysis steps: Reference gene primer amplification gave estimated nucleated cell counts. TCRdb's copy holds only in-frame clones and misses some; the assay was immunoSEQ multiplex PCR. The V and J calls and the clone size are those of that table, but D and trimming were determined from the DNA. Here the sample spans roughly 190,000 clones, 65% to 85% being singletons. The chain is built from TRBV28 and TRBJ2-1; weak D call: TRBD2 (7 bases). This receptor was obtained from a woman aged 25 to 39 who had recovered from COVID-19. Material for sequencing was PBMCs or T cells enriched from blood (not recorded which). The DNA of the CDR3 is TGTGCCAGCAGTTTAGAGGGGGAGGGGTCCTACAATGAGCAGTTCTTC. This translates into CASSLEGEGSYNEQFF.